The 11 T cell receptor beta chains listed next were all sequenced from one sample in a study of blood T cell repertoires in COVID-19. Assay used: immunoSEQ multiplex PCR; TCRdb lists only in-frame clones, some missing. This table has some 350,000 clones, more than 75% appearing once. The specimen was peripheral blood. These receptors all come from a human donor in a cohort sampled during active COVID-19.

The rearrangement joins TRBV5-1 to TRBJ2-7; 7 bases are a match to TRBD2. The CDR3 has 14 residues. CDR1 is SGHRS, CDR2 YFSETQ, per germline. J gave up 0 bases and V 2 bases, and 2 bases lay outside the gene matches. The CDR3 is CASSFGTTSYEQYF. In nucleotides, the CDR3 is TGCGCCAGCAGCTTTGGGACTACCTCCTACGAGCAGTACTTC.

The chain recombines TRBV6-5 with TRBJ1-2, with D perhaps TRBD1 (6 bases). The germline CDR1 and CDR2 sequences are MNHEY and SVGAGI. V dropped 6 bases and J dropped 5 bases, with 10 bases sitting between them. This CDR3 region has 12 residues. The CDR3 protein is CASRGDIYGYTF. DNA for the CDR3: TGTGCCAGCAGGGGGGACATATATGGCTACACCTTC.

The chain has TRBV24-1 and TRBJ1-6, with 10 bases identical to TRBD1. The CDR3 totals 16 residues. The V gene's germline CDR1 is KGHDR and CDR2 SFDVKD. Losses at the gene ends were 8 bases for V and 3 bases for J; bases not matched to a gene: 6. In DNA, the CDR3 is TGTGCCACCACTGGGGACAGGGGAATCTATAATTCACCCCTCCACTTT. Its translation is CATTGDRGIYNSPLHF.

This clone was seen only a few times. The CDR3 nucleotides are TGTGCCGGTCAGAAGTCTAGAACTTCACCCCTCCACTTT. Protein: CAGQKSRTSPLHF. The V call is TRBV6-5, the J call TRBJ1-6, with D unclear. Trimming took 11 bases from V and 9 from J, leaving 17 bases between them. The length of the CDR3 is 13 residues. Germline CDR1 reads MNHEY; CDR2 reads SVGAGI.

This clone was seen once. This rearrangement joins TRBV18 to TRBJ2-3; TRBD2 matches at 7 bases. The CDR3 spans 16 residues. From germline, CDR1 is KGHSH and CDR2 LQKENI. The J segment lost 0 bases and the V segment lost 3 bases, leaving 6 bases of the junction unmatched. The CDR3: CASSPLSGVSTDTQYF. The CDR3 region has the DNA TGTGCCAGCTCACCCCTAAGCGGGGTTAGCACAGATACGCAGTATTTT.

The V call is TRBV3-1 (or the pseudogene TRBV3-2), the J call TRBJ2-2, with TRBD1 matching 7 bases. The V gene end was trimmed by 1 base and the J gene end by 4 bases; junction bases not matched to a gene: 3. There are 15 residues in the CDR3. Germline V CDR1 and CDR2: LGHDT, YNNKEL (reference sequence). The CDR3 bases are TGTGCCAGCAGCCAAGGAACAGGGGTCACCGGGGAGCTGTTTTTT. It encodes CASSQGTGVTGELFF.

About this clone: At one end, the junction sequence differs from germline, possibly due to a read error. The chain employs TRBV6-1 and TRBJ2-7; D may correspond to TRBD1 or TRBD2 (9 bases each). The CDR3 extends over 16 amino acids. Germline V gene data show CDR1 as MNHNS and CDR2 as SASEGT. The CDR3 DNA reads TGTGCCAGCAGTCAAGCGGGGGGACAGGGTGCCTACGAGCAGTACTTC. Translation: CASSQAGGQGAYEQYF.

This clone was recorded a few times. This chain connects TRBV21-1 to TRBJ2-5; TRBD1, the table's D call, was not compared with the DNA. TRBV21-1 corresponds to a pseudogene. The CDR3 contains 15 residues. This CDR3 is CASSNLDRGGETQYF. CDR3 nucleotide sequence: TGTGCCAGCAGCAACCTGGACAGGGGAGGGGAGACCCAGTACTTC.

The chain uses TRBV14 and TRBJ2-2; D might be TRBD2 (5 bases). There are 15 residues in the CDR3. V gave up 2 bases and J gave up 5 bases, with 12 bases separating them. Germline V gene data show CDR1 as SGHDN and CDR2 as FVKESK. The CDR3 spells CASSQQRLKTGELFF. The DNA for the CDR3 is TGTGCCAGCAGCCAACAGCGGCTCAAGACCGGGGAGCTGTTTTTT.

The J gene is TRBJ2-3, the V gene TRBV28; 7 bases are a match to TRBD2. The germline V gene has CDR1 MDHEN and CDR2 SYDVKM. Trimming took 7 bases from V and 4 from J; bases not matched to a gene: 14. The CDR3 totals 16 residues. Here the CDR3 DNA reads TGTGCCAGCATCGCCCGGACTAGGGTTAATGCAGATACGCAGTATTTT. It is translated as CASIARTRVNADTQYF.

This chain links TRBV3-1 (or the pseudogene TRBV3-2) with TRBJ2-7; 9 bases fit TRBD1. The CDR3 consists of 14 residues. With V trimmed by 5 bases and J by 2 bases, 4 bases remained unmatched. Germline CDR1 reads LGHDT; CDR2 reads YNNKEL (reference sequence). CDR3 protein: CASSEDRGAYEQYF. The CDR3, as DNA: TGTGCCAGCAGCGAGGACAGGGGTGCCTACGAGCAGTACTTC.